What follows describes a single TCR beta chain. Its antigen is still unknown. As the CDR3 is not closed by the conserved phenylalanine or tryptophan, this likely results from a read error. The sample belongs to a study of Graves' ophthalmopathy and Graves' hyperthyroidism. Study at large: Samples of peripheral blood were obtained at initial diagnosis, prior to treatment of any kind.

Germline V gene sequence: CDR1 LNHDA, CDR2 SQIVND (reference sequence). The CDR3 runs 14 residues. V lost 3 bases to trimming and J lost 3 bases, with 12 bases between them. What supplied the PBMCs was about 10 ml of fresh peripheral blood. Regarding the study as a whole: A majority of expanded thyroid clonotypes exceeding 0.001 frequency were likewise present in blood.

As the template, RNA transcripts were used to amplify TCR beta CDR3 regions. RT-PCR was first run with HTBI primers, then multiplex PCR in a second round. TCRdb passed the multiplex PCR reads through MiXCR, listing each CDR3 protein once. The profile covers over 500,000 distinct CDR3 sequences, with 22% appearing a single time and 7.1% taken by the ten largest. This chain connects TRBV19 to TRBJ2-7; the D is unclear. Sequencing was done on a sample of peripheral blood. This clonotype was obtained from a woman aged 18-29 years with stable Graves' hyperthyroidism. Some clones in this sample may be carry-over from other donors' samples. The CDR3 spells CASSIPRTDYEQYS. The CDR3 nucleotides are TGTGCCAGTAGTATTCCGAGGACGGACTACGAGCAGTACTCC.